What follows are 18 T cell receptor beta chains derived from one specimen sequenced in a study of cytomegalovirus exposure and HLA in healthy donors. In the PCR, 60 Vbeta and 13 Jbeta primers were used. Measured with immunoSEQ multiplex PCR; TCRdb has only the in-frame clones, and not every one. The listing contains more than 90,000 clones. Sequencing used PBMCs. Receptors originate from a man between 40 and 49 years old in good health and CMV-seropositive.

This rearrangement joins TRBV6-5 to TRBJ1-6, with 10 bases that match TRBD1. Germline V gives CDR1 MNHEY, CDR2 SVGAGI. The ends lost 2 bases at V and 9 bases at J; junction bases unmatched: 1. There are 14 residues in the CDR3. CDR3 DNA: TGTGCCAGCAGTTACGACAGGGGGCTTTCACCCCTCCACTTT. Its translation is CASSYDRGLSPLHF.

CDR3 bases: TGTGCCAGCAGTTTATTCCCGGGACAGGAGTACTACGAGCAGTACTTC. Amino acid sequence: CASSLFPGQEYYEQYF. This chain uses TRBV28 with TRBJ2-7, with 8 nucleotides matching TRBD1. V was pared by 1 base and J by 3 bases, with 8 bases of the junction left unmatched. Germline V lookup: CDR1 MDHEN, CDR2 SYDVKM. This CDR3 is built from 16 residues.

DNA of the CDR3: TGCAGCGTACTGACCTCAACGGGGGGCATTCAGTACTTC. It codes for CSVLTSTGGIQYF. The rearrangement joins TRBV29-1 to TRBJ2-4, with 7 bases that match TRBD2. Germline lookup yields CDR1 SQVTM and CDR2 ANQGSEA. Trimming took 6 bases from V and 9 from J; bases not matched to a gene: 11. The CDR3 sequence is 13 residues long.

This chain joins TRBV9 and TRBJ2-5; 7 bases fit TRBD2. The germline V gene encodes CDR1 SGDLS and CDR2 YYNGEE. CDR3 length: 17 amino acids. The ends lost 0 bases at V and 5 bases at J; junction bases unmatched: 13. CDR3 in DNA: TGTGCCAGCAGCGTAGGGGGGAGGGGCTTAATCGGGGAGACCCAGTACTTC. This sequence encodes CASSVGGRGLIGETQYF.

This CDR3 is CASSPRSGQGSQYF. The CDR3 DNA follows: TGTGCCAGCAGCCCTAGGTCCGGACAGGGAAGTCAGTACTTC. The V and J genes are TRBV14 and TRBJ2-7; 8 bases are a match to TRBD1. Per germline, CDR1 SGHDN and CDR2 FVKESK. The CDR3 consists of 14 residues. The V and J ends lost 4 bases and 10 bases, in that order; junction bases with no gene match: 12.

This chain uses TRBV18 with TRBJ1-2; D is unclear. CDR3 length equals 13 residues. Trimming cost V 4 bases and J 2 bases, with 8 bases left between them. Germline V CDR1 and CDR2: KGHSH, LQKENI. The CDR3 is CASSLRGNYGYTF. CDR3 DNA: TGTGCCAGCTCACTTAGAGGGAACTATGGCTACACCTTC.

The rearrangement joins TRBV5-1 to TRBJ2-7; tentative D call: TRBD1 (6 bases). From germline, CDR1 is SGHRS and CDR2 YFSETQ. The V end lost 4 bases, the J end lost 3 bases, and 14 bases lay between the germline ends. The CDR3 sequence is 14 residues long. DNA of the CDR3: TGCGCCAGCAGCCCGACCACAGGGAACTACGAGCAGTACTTC. This gives the protein CASSPTTGNYEQYF.

The J gene is TRBJ1-3, the V gene TRBV7-2, with unresolved D. V was pared by 6 bases and J by 0 bases, with 18 bases between. Germline assignment: CDR1 SGHTA and CDR2 FQGNSA. The CDR3 length is 17 residues. CDR3 region: CASRARGQKNSGNTIYF. The CDR3 coding sequence is TGTGCCAGCAGGGCTAGAGGGCAGAAAAACTCTGGAAACACCATATATTTT.

The chain uses TRBV4-1 and TRBJ2-7, with a possible D match to TRBD1 (6 bases). Germline CDR1 reads MGHRA; CDR2 reads YSYEKL. This CDR3 has 13 amino acids. V was pared by 3 bases and J by 6 bases, with 12 bases between. The CDR3 DNA reads TGCGCCAGCAGCCACGATCAGGGGTTCGAGCAGTACTTC. Protein sequence: CASSHDQGFEQYF.

This sequence joins TRBV29-1 and TRBJ1-1; 7 bases are a match to TRBD1. The germline CDR1 and CDR2 sequences are SQVTM and ANQGSEA. The CDR3 sequence is 14 residues long. V gave up 7 bases and J gave up 0 bases; unmatched junction bases: 8. The CDR3 nucleotides are TGCAGCGCTAAGCGACAGGGCCTGAACACTGAAGCTTTCTTT. As protein: CSAKRQGLNTEAFF.

The V call is TRBV6-1, the J call TRBJ2-7, with 11 positions matching TRBD2. The germline V gene has CDR1 MNHNS and CDR2 SASEGT. There are 14 residues in the CDR3. The trim removed 7 bases at V and 3 bases at J, leaving 5 bases unmatched. The CDR3 DNA reads TGTGCCAGCACAGGGACTAGCGGTGTCTACGAGCAGTACTTC. Protein sequence: CASTGTSGVYEQYF.

V usage is TRBV18 and J usage is TRBJ2-1, with D possibly matching TRBD2 (5 bases). The CDR3 loop spans 13 amino acids. CDR1 and CDR2 from the germline V gene are KGHSH and LQKENI. V was pared by 1 base and J by 6 bases, with 7 bases between. CDR3 sequence reads: CASSPLASNEQFF. CDR3 nucleotides: TGTGCCAGCTCACCACTAGCGAGCAATGAGCAGTTCTTC. The full variable domain, in which reference TRBV18 and TRBJ2-1 provide the parts outside the CDR3, is NAGVMQNPRHLVRRRGQEARLRCSPMKGHSHVYWYRQLPEEGLKFMVYLQKENIIDESGMPKERFSAEFPKEGPSILRIQQVVRGDSAAYFCASSPLASNEQFFGPGTRLTVL.

V gene TRBV2 combines with J gene TRBJ2-1; 11 bases align to TRBD1. In germline, CDR1 is SNHLY, CDR2 FYNNEI. There are 16 residues in the CDR3. Trimming cost V 1 base and J 7 bases; bases outside gene matches: 6. The CDR3 region is CASSEERTGGRNEQFF. The CDR3, as DNA: TGTGCCAGCAGTGAAGAGAGGACAGGGGGCAGGAATGAGCAGTTCTTC.

This sequence joins TRBV29-1 and TRBJ1-1; D is undetermined. Germline-derived CDR1 and CDR2 are SQVTM and ANQGSEA. There are 13 residues in the CDR3. V was cut by 1 base and J by 4 bases, with 10 bases left in between. This CDR3 reads CSVEAKAGTEAFF. Here the CDR3 DNA reads TGCAGCGTTGAAGCAAAGGCGGGCACTGAAGCTTTCTTT.

The chain uses TRBV28 and TRBJ2-3; possibly TRBD2 for D (6 bases). Per germline, CDR1 MDHEN and CDR2 SYDVKM. V was shortened by 4 bases and J by 5 bases, with 16 bases between the two germline ends. The CDR3 is made up of 15 amino acids. The CDR3: CASSSNGSGRDTQYF. The CDR3 DNA sequence: TGTGCCAGCAGTTCGAACGGGAGCGGTAGAGATACGCAGTATTTT. The variable domain in full, with the rest retrieved from reference TRBV28 and TRBJ2-3, is DVKVTQSSRYLVKRTGEKVFLECVQDMDHENMFWYRQDPGLGLRLIYFSYDVKMKEKGDIPEGYSVSREKKERFSLILESASTNQTSMYLCASSSNGSGRDTQYFGPGTRLTVL.

The chain couples TRBV28 to TRBJ2-1; tentative D call: TRBD1 (6 bases). V was trimmed by 8 bases and J by 7 bases, leaving 15 bases between them. CDR3 length equals 13 residues. The germline CDR1 and CDR2 sequences are MDHEN and SYDVKM. The CDR3 reads CASYFSGANEQFF. DNA of the CDR3: TGTGCCAGCTACTTCTCAGGGGCGAATGAGCAGTTCTTC. Drawing the rest from reference TRBV28 and TRBJ2-1, the complete variable domain is DVKVTQSSRYLVKRTGEKVFLECVQDMDHENMFWYRQDPGLGLRLIYFSYDVKMKEKGDIPEGYSVSREKKERFSLILESASTNQTSMYLCASYFSGANEQFFGPGTRLTVL.

The CDR3 DNA is TGTGCCAGCAGCGTAGGGTCTCAGGGAAGTTTGTATGGCTACACCTTC. This sequence encodes CASSVGSQGSLYGYTF. This sequence joins TRBV9 and TRBJ1-2, with a possible D match to TRBD1 (5 bases). V lost 0 bases and J lost 5, with 17 bases in between. The CDR3 contains 16 residues. Germline loops: CDR1 SGDLS, CDR2 YYNGEE.

The chain has TRBV19 and TRBJ2-2; TRBD2 matches 11 bases. This CDR3 comprises 16 residues. After removal of 6 bases from V and 7 bases from J, the junction contained 10 bases not matched to a gene. Per germline, CDR1 LNHDA and CDR2 SQIVND (reference sequence). The CDR3 reads CASSPMGTSGSGELFF. The CDR3 DNA reads as TGTGCCAGTAGCCCAATGGGGACTAGCGGTAGCGGGGAGCTGTTTTTT.